Included here is one T cell receptor beta chain sequence, with context. The antigen is unknown. The data were obtained in a study of T cells after yellow fever vaccination. The study's findings and limits: It was a small share of clonotypes that appeared in both CD4 and CD8 compartments.

As TCR cDNA was made by 5'RACE template switching, a universal primer site and UMIs were added. TCRdb independently ran MiXCR on the 5' RACE reads; one entry per CDR3 protein. The sample carries approximately 350,000 distinct CDR3 sequences, about 9.9% recorded once. The V and J ends lost 6 bases and 4 bases respectively, with 10 bases between them. Germline CDR1 and CDR2: SGDLS and YYNGEE. The length of the CDR3 is 12 residues. Here the sequenced sample was PBMCs, taken on the day of the first yellow fever vaccination. The V call is TRBV9, the J call TRBJ1-2, with D unclear. The receptor was derived from a man younger than 30 who received the YFV17D yellow fever vaccine. As DNA, the CDR3 is TGTGCCAGCACGGGAACCGGCTATGGCTACACCTTC. Its protein is CASTGTGYGYTF.